Presented here are 27 T cell receptor beta chains from one specimen sequenced in a study of blood T cell repertoires in COVID-19. The assay was immunoSEQ multiplex PCR, and TCRdb's table has in-frame clones only and misses some. The sample has about 160,000 clones; 80% to 90% are singletons. Sequencing input: peripheral blood. These receptors were obtained from a man between 18 and 29 years old with COVID-19, enrolled during active disease.

V usage is TRBV10-2 and J usage is TRBJ2-3; 10 bases agree with TRBD1. Germline V CDR1 and CDR2: WSHSY, SAAADI. The V gene end was trimmed by 5 bases and the J gene end by 0 bases; junction bases not matched to a gene: 2. The CDR3 is made up of 15 amino acids. The CDR3 sequence: CASSRGQGSTDTQYF. The CDR3 nucleotides are TGCGCCAGCAGTCGGGGACAGGGGAGCACAGATACGCAGTATTTT.

V and J are TRBV11-1 and TRBJ2-7; no firm D call. This CDR3 has 15 residues. The ends were cut back, 1 base at V and 4 bases at J, with 14 bases in the middle. Germline V gene data show CDR1 as SGHAT and CDR2 as FQDESV (reference sequence). The CDR3 loop is CASSLETPPTYEQYF. For the CDR3, the DNA is TGTGCCAGCAGCTTAGAGACTCCTCCTACGTACGAGCAGTACTTC.

The chain carries TRBV4-1 and TRBJ2-1; 8 bases map to TRBD2. V shed 4 bases and J 7 bases; nucleotides not matched to a gene: 12. The germline gives CDR1 MGHRA, CDR2 YSYEKL. The CDR3 is 16 amino acids. CDR3 residues: CASSPRNSGSRNEQFF. As DNA, the CDR3 is TGCGCCAGCAGCCCAAGGAACAGCGGGAGTCGGAATGAGCAGTTCTTC.

In DNA, the CDR3 is TGTGCCACCAGCCGACTAGCGGGAGGGCCAAACACCGGGGAGCTGTTTTTT. This translates into CATSRLAGGPNTGELFF. The chain uses TRBV24-1 and TRBJ2-2; 14 bases are shared with TRBD2. After removal of 7 bases from V and 2 bases from J, the junction contained 5 bases not matched to a gene. CDR1 is KGHDR, CDR2 SFDVKD, per germline. The CDR3 runs to 17 residues.

The chain is built from TRBV18 and TRBJ1-1; TRBD1 agrees at 9 bases. Germline trimming cut 6 bases from V and 3 bases from J; bases unmatched to any gene: 11. The germline gives CDR1 KGHSH, CDR2 LQKENI. This CDR3 spans 16 amino acids. The CDR3 region has the DNA TGTGCCAGCTCGAAAGGACAGGGGTTTTCGTACACTGAAGCTTTCTTT. Translating it yields CASSKGQGFSYTEAFF.

A note on this clone: Other DNA variants within this sample encode the same CDR3. This chain connects TRBV7-3 to TRBJ2-7, with a weak D call TRBD1 (6 bases). The length of the CDR3 is 15 residues. Trimming removed 2 bases at V and 2 bases at J, with 13 bases between. Germline lookup yields CDR1 SGHTA and CDR2 FQGTGA. CDR3 nucleotide sequence: TGTGCCAGCAGCTTAGGGGCAGGGGTAACCTACGAGCAGTACTTC. Its protein product is CASSLGAGVTYEQYF.

V and J are TRBV7-9 and TRBJ2-7; 11 nucleotides match TRBD2. CDR3 length: 14 residues. Germline CDR1 reads SEHNR; CDR2 reads FQNEAQ (reference sequence). V was clipped by 6 bases and J by 1 base; unmatched bases: 2. The CDR3 reads CASSRLAGSYEQYF. CDR3 sequence (DNA): TGTGCCAGCAGTCGACTAGCGGGATCCTACGAGCAGTACTTC.

This sequence joins TRBV27 and TRBJ1-4; D gene uncertain. CDR1 is MNHEY and CDR2 is SMNVEV in the germline V gene (reference sequence). V lost 3 bases to trimming and J lost 5 bases, with 7 bases between them. CDR3 size: 13 residues. The CDR3 DNA is TGTGCCAGCAGTTTCGCCACAAATGAAAAACTGTTTTTT. This encodes CASSFATNEKLFF. Drawing the rest from reference TRBV27 and TRBJ1-4, the complete variable domain is EAQVTQNPRYLITVTGKKLTVTCSQNMNHEYMSWYRQDPGLGLRQIYYSMNVEVTDKGDVPEGYKVSRKEKRNFPLILESPSPNQTSLYFCASSFATNEKLFFGSGTQLSVL.

The chain links TRBV30 to TRBJ1-5, with no clear D. The CDR3 is 13 residues long. Trimming cost V 4 bases and J 0 bases, with 7 bases left between them. In germline, CDR1 is GTSNPN, CDR2 SVGIG (reference sequence). For the CDR3, the DNA is TGTGCCTGGAATAGCGGTAGCAATCAGCCCCAGCATTTT. It codes for CAWNSGSNQPQHF.

This sequence joins TRBV5-1 and TRBJ1-5; 10 bases match TRBD1. Germline CDR1 is SGHRS and CDR2 is YFSETQ. Germline trimming cut 7 bases from V and 5 bases from J; bases unmatched to any gene: 12. The CDR3 is 16 amino acids. Written as DNA, the CDR3 is TGCGCCAGCGTTAATTGCAGGGACAGGGGTTATCAGCCCCAGCATTTT. Its protein product is CASVNCRDRGYQPQHF.

The V and J genes are TRBV24-1 and TRBJ1-5, with 8 bases fitting TRBD1. Per the germline V gene, CDR1 is KGHDR and CDR2 is SFDVKD. The CDR3 spans 17 residues. V gave up 2 bases and J gave up 4 bases; unmatched junction bases: 9. The CDR3 loop is CATSDSTRTGMNQPQHF. The CDR3 DNA reads TGTGCCACCAGTGATTCTACCCGGACAGGGATGAATCAGCCCCAGCATTTT.

This chain joins TRBV6-2 or TRBV6-3 and TRBJ1-1, with 11 bases fitting TRBD1. The CDR3 runs to 16 residues. Germline V gene data show CDR1 as MNHEY and CDR2 as SVGEGT. Trimming removed 4 bases from V and 8 bases from J; junction bases left unmatched: 12. This CDR3 is CASSSPSGQGAIEAFF. Written as DNA, the CDR3 is TGTGCCAGCAGTTCGCCCTCCGGACAGGGGGCGATCGAAGCTTTCTTT.

The chain carries TRBV7-9 and TRBJ2-1, with 7 bases identical to TRBD2. The V gene end was trimmed by 5 bases and the J gene end by 6 bases; junction bases not matched to a gene: 10. CDR1 SEHNR and CDR2 FQNEAQ come from the germline V gene (reference sequence). CDR3 length: 15 residues. As DNA, the CDR3 is TGTGCCAGCAGCCCGAGGGTGGGGAGGGGCAATGAGCAGTTCTTC. This encodes CASSPRVGRGNEQFF.

The chain employs TRBV7-8 and TRBJ2-7; 8 bases are a match to TRBD2. This CDR3 has 14 residues. The germline CDR1 and CDR2 sequences are SGHVS and FQNEAQ. J gave up 2 bases and V 11 bases, and 11 bases lay outside the gene matches. The CDR3 DNA sequence: TGTGCCTCCTCTTACGGGGGGGGCCCCTACGAGCAGTACTTC. Translated: CASSYGGGPYEQYF.

The V gene is TRBV5-4, the J gene TRBJ1-1; tentatively, D is TRBD1 (6 bases). Trimming removed 0 bases from V and 8 bases from J, with 14 bases in between. CDR1 and CDR2 (germline): SGHNT, YYREEE (reference sequence). CDR3 length: 14 residues. In DNA, the CDR3 is TGTGCCAGCAGCTTGGTGGCAGGGGAAGACGAAGCTTTCTTT. Translating it yields CASSLVAGEDEAFF.

The count of this clone is one. The chain recombines TRBV6-6 with TRBJ2-4, with D unresolved. Per the germline V gene, CDR1 is MNHNY and CDR2 is SVGAGI (reference sequence). This CDR3 contains 14 residues. V was shortened by 2 bases and J by 8 bases, with 13 bases between the two germline ends. The DNA for the CDR3 is TGTGCCAGCAGTTACACCCCTTCAACGGACATTCAGTACTTC. Translated: CASSYTPSTDIQYF.

The J gene is TRBJ2-7, the V gene TRBV13; D might be TRBD2 (5 bases). Trimming shortened V by 3 bases and J by 0 bases, and 9 bases separated the two germline ends. Germline V lookup: CDR1 PRHDT, CDR2 FYEKMQ (reference sequence). The CDR3 has 14 residues. CDR3 amino acids: CASSLRGISYEQYF. CDR3 nucleotides: TGTGCCAGCAGCTTGAGAGGGATCTCCTACGAGCAGTACTTC.

The chain couples TRBV30 to TRBJ2-7; the match to TRBD2 covers 8 bases. V was pared by 4 bases and J by 1 base, with 0 bases of the junction left unmatched. CDR1 is GTSNPN and CDR2 is SVGIG in the germline V gene (reference sequence). The CDR3 is made up of 12 amino acids. CDR3 sequence reads: CAWTSGSYEQYF. As DNA, the CDR3 is TGTGCCTGGACTAGCGGGTCCTACGAGCAGTACTTC.

This rearrangement joins TRBV30 to TRBJ1-3; 9 bases agree with TRBD1. Unmatched junction bases numbered 7, after V lost 3 bases and J lost 4 bases. Germline CDR1 reads GTSNPN; CDR2 reads SVGIG (reference sequence). This CDR3 is 15 amino acids long. CDR3 DNA: TGTGCCTGGAGGGACCGGACAGGGGTAGGAAACACCATATATTTT. Translating gives CAWRDRTGVGNTIYF. The whole variable domain, filled in from reference TRBV30 and TRBJ1-3, reads SQTIHQWPATLVQPVGSPLSLECTVEGTSNPNLYWYRQAAGRGLQLLFYSVGIGQISSEVPQNLSASRPQDRQFILSSKKLLLSDSGFYLCAWRDRTGVGNTIYFGEGSWLTVV.

The chain links TRBV27 to TRBJ2-2; TRBD1 aligns across 10 bases. CDR1 is MNHEY, CDR2 SMNVEV, per germline (reference sequence). This CDR3 contains 17 residues. V shed 3 bases and J 3 bases; nucleotides not matched to a gene: 7. The CDR3 coding sequence is TGTGCCAGCAGTTTCCCCACCGGGACAGGGGACACCGGGGAGCTGTTTTTT. This gives the protein CASSFPTGTGDTGELFF.

This chain uses TRBV27 with TRBJ2-2; the D gene is possibly TRBD2 (6 bases). Trimming pared 2 bases from V and 4 bases from J, leaving 14 bases between. The CDR3 is 16 residues long. Per the germline V gene, CDR1 is MNHEY and CDR2 is SMNVEV (reference sequence). This chain's CDR3 is CASSLDGQGGTGELFF. CDR3 DNA: TGTGCCAGCAGTTTAGACGGGCAGGGAGGCACCGGGGAGCTGTTTTTT.

The rearrangement joins TRBV24-1 to TRBJ1-5; the D gene is possibly TRBD1 (6 bases). The CDR3 runs to 16 residues. Germline V gene data show CDR1 as KGHDR and CDR2 as SFDVKD. V was clipped by 7 bases and J by 0 bases, with 15 bases between them. CDR3 residues: CATRGQRSYSNQPQHF. DNA of the CDR3: TGTGCCACCAGAGGACAGAGGTCCTATAGCAATCAGCCCCAGCATTTT.

V gene TRBV9 combines with J gene TRBJ2-1, with TRBD2 identical over 8 bases. V shed 9 bases and J 7 bases; nucleotides not matched to a gene: 12. Germline values: CDR1 SGDLS, CDR2 YYNGEE. The CDR3 extends over 14 amino acids. The CDR3 is CANSGLVPLNEQFF. The CDR3 DNA follows: TGTGCCAATTCGGGACTAGTGCCTTTGAATGAGCAGTTCTTC. Full variable domain (remainder filled in from reference TRBV9 and TRBJ2-1): DSGVTQTPKHLITATGQRVTLRCSPRSGDLSVYWYQQSLDQGLQFLIQYYNGEERAKGNILERFSAQQFPDLHSELNLSSLELGDSALYFCANSGLVPLNEQFFGPGTRLTVL.

This clone was detected a few times. Other DNA sequences in this specimen translate into the identical CDR3. V and J are TRBV2 and TRBJ1-2, with D possibly being TRBD1 (6 bases). The CDR3 contains 13 residues. The germline V gene encodes CDR1 SNHLY and CDR2 FYNNEI. Trimming took off 5 bases at V and 2 bases at J, with 9 bases between the two ends. This chain's CDR3 is CASSLQGNYGYTF. In DNA, the CDR3 is TGTGCCAGCAGTTTACAGGGAAACTATGGCTACACCTTC.

V usage is TRBV5-6 and J usage is TRBJ2-7; D possibly corresponds to TRBD1 (5 bases). The CDR3 extends over 14 amino acids. Germline V lookup: CDR1 SGHDT, CDR2 YYEEEE. V was pared by 5 bases and J by 0 bases, with 12 bases between. Here the CDR3 reads CASSFLDTSYEQYF. As DNA, the CDR3 is TGTGCCAGCAGTTTTTTGGACACCTCCTACGAGCAGTACTTC. The complete variable domain, with remaining parts taken from reference TRBV5-6 and TRBJ2-7, reads DAGVTQSPTHLIKTRGQQVTLRCSPKSGHDTVSWYQQALGQGPQFIFQYYEEEERQRGNFPDRFSGHQFPNYSSELNVNALLLGDSALYLCASSFLDTSYEQYFGPGTRLTVT.

V usage is TRBV6-5 and J usage is TRBJ2-7; no definite D call. Between the trimmed V and J ends, which lost 2 bases and 0 bases, there was a span of 14 bases. The germline gives CDR1 MNHEY, CDR2 SVGAGI. The CDR3 loop spans 16 amino acids. The CDR3 region is CASSYHQRKSSYEQYF. The CDR3 DNA reads as TGTGCCAGCAGTTACCATCAGAGGAAATCCTCCTACGAGCAGTACTTC.

J is TRBJ2-6 and V is TRBV19; a weak D match, TRBD2 (6 bases). The CDR3 totals 14 residues. The germline gives CDR1 LNHDA, CDR2 SQIVND (reference sequence). V lost 7 bases to trimming and J lost 2 bases, with 9 bases between them. The CDR3 DNA sequence: TGTGCCAGTACGGGACTTACTGGGGCCAACGTCCTGACTTTC. It specifies CASTGLTGANVLTF.